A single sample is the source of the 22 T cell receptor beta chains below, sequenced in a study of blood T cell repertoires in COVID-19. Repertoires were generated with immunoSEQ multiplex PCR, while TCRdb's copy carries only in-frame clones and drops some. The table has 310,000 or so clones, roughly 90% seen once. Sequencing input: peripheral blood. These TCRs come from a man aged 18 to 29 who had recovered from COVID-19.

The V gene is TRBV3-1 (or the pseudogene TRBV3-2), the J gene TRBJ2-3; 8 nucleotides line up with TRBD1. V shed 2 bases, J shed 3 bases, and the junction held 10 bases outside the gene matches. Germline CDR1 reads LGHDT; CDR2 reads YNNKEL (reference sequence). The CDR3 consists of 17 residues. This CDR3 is CASSQLYQDRETDTQYF. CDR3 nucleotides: TGTGCCAGCAGCCAATTATATCAGGACAGGGAGACAGATACGCAGTATTTT.

CDR3 bases: TGTGCCAGCAGCTTAGTGGGCAGAGATAGCAATCAGCCCCAGCATTTT. Amino acid sequence: CASSLVGRDSNQPQHF. V usage is TRBV11-2 and J usage is TRBJ1-5; D remains unclear. The CDR3 has 16 amino acids. Looked up from germline, CDR1 is SGHAT and CDR2 is FQNNGV. Trimming left V 1 base short and J 0 bases short, with 10 bases between.

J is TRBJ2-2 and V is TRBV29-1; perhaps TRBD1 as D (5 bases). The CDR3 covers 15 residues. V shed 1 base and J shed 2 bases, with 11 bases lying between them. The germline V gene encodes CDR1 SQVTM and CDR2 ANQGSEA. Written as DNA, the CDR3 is TGCAGCGTTGAAGTTGGGGCAGTAAACACCGGGGAGCTGTTTTTT. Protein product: CSVEVGAVNTGELFF.

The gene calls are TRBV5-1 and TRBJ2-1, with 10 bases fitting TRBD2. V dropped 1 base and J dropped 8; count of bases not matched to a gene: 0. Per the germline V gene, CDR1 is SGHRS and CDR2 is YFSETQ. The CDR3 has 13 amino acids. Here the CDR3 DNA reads TGCGCCAGCAGCTTGCTAGCGGGAGATGAGCAGTTCTTC. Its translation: CASSLLAGDEQFF.

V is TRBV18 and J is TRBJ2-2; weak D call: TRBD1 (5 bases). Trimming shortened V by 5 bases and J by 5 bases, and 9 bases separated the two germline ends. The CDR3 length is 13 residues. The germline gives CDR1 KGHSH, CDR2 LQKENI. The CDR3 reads CASSTGDTGELFF. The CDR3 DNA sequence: TGTGCCAGCTCAACAGGAGATACCGGGGAGCTGTTTTTT.

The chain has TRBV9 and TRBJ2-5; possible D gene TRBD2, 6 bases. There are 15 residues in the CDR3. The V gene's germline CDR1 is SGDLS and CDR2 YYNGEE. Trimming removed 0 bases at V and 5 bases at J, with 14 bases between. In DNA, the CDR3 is TGTGCCAGCAGCGTAGGAATCGGAGGGAAGGAGACCCAGTACTTC. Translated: CASSVGIGGKETQYF.

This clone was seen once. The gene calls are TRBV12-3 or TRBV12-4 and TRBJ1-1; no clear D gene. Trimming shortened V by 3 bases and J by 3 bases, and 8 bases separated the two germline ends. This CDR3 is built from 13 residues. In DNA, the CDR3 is TGTGCCAGCAGTTTCTTCGGGTACACTGAAGCTTTCTTT. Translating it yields CASSFFGYTEAFF.

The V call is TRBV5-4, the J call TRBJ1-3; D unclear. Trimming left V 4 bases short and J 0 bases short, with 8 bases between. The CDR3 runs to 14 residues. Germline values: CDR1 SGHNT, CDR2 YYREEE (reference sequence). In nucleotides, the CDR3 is TGTGCCAGCAGCGTGGACTCCTCTGGAAACACCATATATTTT. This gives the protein CASSVDSSGNTIYF.

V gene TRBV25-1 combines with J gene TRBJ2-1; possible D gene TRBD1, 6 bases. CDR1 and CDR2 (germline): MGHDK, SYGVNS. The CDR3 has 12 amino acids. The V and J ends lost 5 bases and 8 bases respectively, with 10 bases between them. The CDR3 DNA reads TGTGCCAGCAGTAACAGGGTGGATGAGCAGTTCTTC. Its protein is CASSNRVDEQFF.

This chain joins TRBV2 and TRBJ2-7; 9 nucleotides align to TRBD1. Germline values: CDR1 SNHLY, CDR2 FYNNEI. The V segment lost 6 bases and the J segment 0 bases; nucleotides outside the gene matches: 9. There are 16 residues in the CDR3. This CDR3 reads CASRWTGDDASYEQYF. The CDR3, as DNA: TGTGCCAGCAGGTGGACAGGGGATGATGCCTCCTACGAGCAGTACTTC.

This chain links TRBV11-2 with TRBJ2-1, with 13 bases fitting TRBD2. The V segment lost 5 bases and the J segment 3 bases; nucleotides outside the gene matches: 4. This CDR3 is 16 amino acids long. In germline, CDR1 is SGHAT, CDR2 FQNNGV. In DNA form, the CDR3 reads TGTGCCAGCAGCCTACTAGCGGGAGGGATCTACAATGAGCAGTTCTTC. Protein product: CASSLLAGGIYNEQFF. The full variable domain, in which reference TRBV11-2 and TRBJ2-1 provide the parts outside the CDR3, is EAGVAQSPRYKIIEKRQSVAFWCNPISGHATLYWYQQILGQGPKLLIQFQNNGVVDDSQLPKDRFSAERLKGVDSTLKIQPAKLEDSAVYLCASSLLAGGIYNEQFFGPGTRLTVL.

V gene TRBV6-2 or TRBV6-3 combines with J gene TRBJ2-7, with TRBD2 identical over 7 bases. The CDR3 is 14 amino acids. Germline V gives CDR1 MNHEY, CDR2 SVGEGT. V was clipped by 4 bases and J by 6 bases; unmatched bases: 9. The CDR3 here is CASSSRGGGPEQYF. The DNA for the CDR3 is TGTGCCAGCAGTTCCCGCGGCGGGGGACCCGAGCAGTACTTC.

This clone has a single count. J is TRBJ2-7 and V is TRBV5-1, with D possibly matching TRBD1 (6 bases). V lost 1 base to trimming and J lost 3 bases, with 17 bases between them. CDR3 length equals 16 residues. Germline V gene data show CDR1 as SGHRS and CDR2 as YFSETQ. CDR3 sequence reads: CASSLYAGTGNYEQYF. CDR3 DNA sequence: TGCGCCAGCAGCTTGTATGCGGGTACAGGGAACTACGAGCAGTACTTC. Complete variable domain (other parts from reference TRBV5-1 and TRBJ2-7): KAGVTQTPRYLIKTRGQQVTLSCSPISGHRSVSWYQQTPGQGLQFLFEYFSETQRNKGNFPGRFSGRQFSNSRSEMNVSTLELGDSALYLCASSLYAGTGNYEQYFGPGTRLTVT.

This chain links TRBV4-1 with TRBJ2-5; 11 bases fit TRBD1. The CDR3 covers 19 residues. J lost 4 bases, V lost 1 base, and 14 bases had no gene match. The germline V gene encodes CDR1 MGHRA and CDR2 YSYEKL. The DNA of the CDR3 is TGCGCCAGCAGCCAAGGCCCCCCCCAGGACAGGGGGCGCCCAGAGACCCAGTACTTC. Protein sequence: CASSQGPPQDRGRPETQYF.

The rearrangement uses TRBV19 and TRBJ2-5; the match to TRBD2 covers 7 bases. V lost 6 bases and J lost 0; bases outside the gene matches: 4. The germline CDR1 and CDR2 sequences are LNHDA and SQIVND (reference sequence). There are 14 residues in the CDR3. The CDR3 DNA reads TGTGCCAGTAGGGTTAGCGGGTACCAAGAGACCCAGTACTTC. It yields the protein CASRVSGYQETQYF. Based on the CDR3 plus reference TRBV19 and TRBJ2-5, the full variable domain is DGGITQSPKYLFRKEGQNVTLSCEQNLNHDAMYWYRQDPGQGLRLIYYSQIVNDFQKGDIAEGYSVSREKKESFPLTVTSAQKNPTAFYLCASRVSGYQETQYFGPGTRLLVL.

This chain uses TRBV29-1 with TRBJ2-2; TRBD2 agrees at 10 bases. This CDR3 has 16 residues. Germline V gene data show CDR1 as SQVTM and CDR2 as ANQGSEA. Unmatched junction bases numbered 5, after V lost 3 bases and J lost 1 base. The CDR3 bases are TGCAGCGTTGATACTAGCGGGATGATGAACACCGGGGAGCTGTTTTTT. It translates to CSVDTSGMMNTGELFF.

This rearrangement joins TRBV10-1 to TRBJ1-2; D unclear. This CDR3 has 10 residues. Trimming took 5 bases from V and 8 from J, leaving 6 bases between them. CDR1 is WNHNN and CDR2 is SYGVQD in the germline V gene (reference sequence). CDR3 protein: CASSLRGYTF. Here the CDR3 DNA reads TGCGCCAGCAGTCTACGGGGCTACACCTTC.

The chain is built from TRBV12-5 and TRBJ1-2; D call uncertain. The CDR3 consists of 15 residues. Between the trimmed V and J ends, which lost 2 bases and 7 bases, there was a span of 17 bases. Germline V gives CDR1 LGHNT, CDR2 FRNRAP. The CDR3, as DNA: TGTGCTAGTGGTTTGATACTCGACCCCGCGGGTGGCTACACCTTC. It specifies CASGLILDPAGGYTF.

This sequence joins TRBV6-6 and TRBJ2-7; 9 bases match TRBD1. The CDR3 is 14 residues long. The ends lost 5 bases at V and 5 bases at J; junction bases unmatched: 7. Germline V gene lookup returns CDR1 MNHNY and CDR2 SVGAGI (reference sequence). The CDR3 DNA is TGTGCCAGCAGTGGGGACAGGGAGATGAACGAGCAGTACTTC. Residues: CASSGDREMNEQYF.

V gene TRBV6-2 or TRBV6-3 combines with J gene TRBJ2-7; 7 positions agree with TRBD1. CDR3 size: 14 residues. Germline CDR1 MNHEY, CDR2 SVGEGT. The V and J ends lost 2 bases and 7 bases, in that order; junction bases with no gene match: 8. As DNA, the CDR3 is TGTGCCAGCAGTTACGAACAGGGGAGTGGGGAGCAGTACTTC. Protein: CASSYEQGSGEQYF.

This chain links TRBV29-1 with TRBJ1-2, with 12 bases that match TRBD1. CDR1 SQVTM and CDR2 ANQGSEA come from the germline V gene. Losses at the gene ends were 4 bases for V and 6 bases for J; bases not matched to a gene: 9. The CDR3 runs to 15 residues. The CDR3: CSVVGSGQGADGYTF. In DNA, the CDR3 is TGCAGCGTTGTGGGCTCGGGACAGGGGGCTGATGGCTACACCTTC. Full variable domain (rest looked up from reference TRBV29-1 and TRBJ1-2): SAVISQKPSRDICQRGTSLTIQCQVDSQVTMMFWYRQQPGQSLTLIATANQGSEATYESGFVIDKFPISRPNLTFSTLTVSNMSPEDSSIYLCSVVGSGQGADGYTFGSGTRLTVV.

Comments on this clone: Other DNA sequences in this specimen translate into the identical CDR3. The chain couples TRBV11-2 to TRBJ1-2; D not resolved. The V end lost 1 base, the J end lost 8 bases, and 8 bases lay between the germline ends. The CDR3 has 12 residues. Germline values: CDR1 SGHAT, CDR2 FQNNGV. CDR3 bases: TGTGCCAGCAGCTTAGGCGGTAGCGGCTACACCTTC. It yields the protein CASSLGGSGYTF. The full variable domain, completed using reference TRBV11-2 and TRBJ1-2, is EAGVAQSPRYKIIEKRQSVAFWCNPISGHATLYWYQQILGQGPKLLIQFQNNGVVDDSQLPKDRFSAERLKGVDSTLKIQPAKLEDSAVYLCASSLGGSGYTFGSGTRLTVV.